This T cell receptor beta chain comes out of a study of glioma-infiltrating T cells after dendritic cell vaccination. Study results and limitations: Complete blood and tumor specimen sets were limited to few patients.

Isocitrate dehydrogenase mutation was absent in all glioblastoma patients. Clones were read by immunoSEQ multiplex PCR, and TCRdb kept only the in-frame ones, dropping some. The sample contains 40,000 or so clones, roughly four fifths of which appear only once. CDR1 and CDR2 from the germline V gene are SGHTA and FQGNSA. The CDR3 contains 16 residues. J gave up 4 bases and V 3 bases, and 6 bases lay outside the gene matches. Note on this clone: Its matching antigen is unknown.

This material consisted of blood, taken before dendritic cell vaccination. This chain links TRBV7-2 with TRBJ2-6; the match to TRBD1 covers 7 bases. The sequence came from a human donor with glioblastoma. As DNA, the CDR3 is TGTGCCAGCAGCTTCAACAGGGGAACCGGGGCCAACGTCCTGACTTTC. Amino acid sequence: CASSFNRGTGANVLTF.